This T cell receptor beta chain originates from a study of T cells in Graves' hyperthyroidism and ophthalmopathy. The sample holds many counts of this clonotype. Amplification of TCR beta CDR3 regions used RNA as the template. When the TCR CDR3 underwent first-round RT-PCR, the HTBI primer set was used. In TCRdb, the multiplex PCR reads were re-called with MiXCR into one record per CDR3 protein. Here the sample spans about 640,000 distinct CDR3 sequences, around 13% being singletons. J lost 4 bases, V lost 4 bases, and 12 bases had no gene match. This CDR3 has 19 amino acids. Germline V gene lookup returns CDR1 SGHDN and CDR2 FVKESK. Patients affected by ophthalmopathy presented a Clinical Activity Score of at least 3, a NOSPECS grade of at least 4, and disease duration below 3 months.

Sample: blood. This chain connects TRBV14 to TRBJ2-1; TRBD2 aligns across 14 bases. The sequence was obtained from a woman aged 50 to 60 with Graves' ophthalmopathy. The CDR3 DNA reads TGTGCCAGCAGCCCCTTACTCGGGACTAGCGGGAGTGGGTACAATGAGCAGTTCTTC. It encodes CASSPLLGTSGSGYNEQFF.